This passage covers 9 T cell receptor beta chains from one sample sequenced in a study of blood T cell repertoires in COVID-19. Sequencing was performed with immunoSEQ multiplex PCR; in TCRdb, only in-frame clones are kept and a portion is missing. The table shows some 88,000 clones, with about 85% occurring only once. Material for sequencing was peripheral blood. The receptors shown here come from a man in his sixties with acute or convalescent COVID-19.

About this clone: One end of the junction fails to match germline, which may point to a read error. This chain joins TRBV6-2 or TRBV6-3 and TRBJ2-5, with 13 bases identical to TRBD2. The CDR3 sequence is 18 residues long. Germline assignment: CDR1 MNHEY and CDR2 SVGEGT. This CDR3 reads CASSNSGLAGTFWETQYF. CDR3 bases: TGTGCCAGCAGTAACTCGGGACTAGCGGGGACCTTCTGGGAGACCCAGTACTTC.

CDR3 protein: CAWSALAGMNTGELFF. In DNA, the CDR3 is TGTGCCTGGAGTGCTCTAGCGGGGATGAACACCGGGGAGCTGTTTTTT. The rearrangement joins TRBV30 to TRBJ2-2; 9 positions agree with TRBD2. Trimming at V came to 1 base and at J to 1 base, leaving 4 bases not matched to a gene. This CDR3 spans 16 amino acids. Germline V gene data show CDR1 as GTSNPN and CDR2 as SVGIG (reference sequence).

J is TRBJ1-2 and V is TRBV9; 7 positions agree with TRBD1. V shed 0 bases, J shed 3 bases, and the junction held 14 bases outside the gene matches. CDR3 length: 18 amino acids. Germline loops: CDR1 SGDLS, CDR2 YYNGEE. CDR3 sequence reads: CASSVAARQTGSHYGYTF. The CDR3 region has the DNA TGTGCCAGCAGCGTAGCCGCCCGACAGACAGGGTCCCACTATGGCTACACCTTC.

This clone has a single count. V is TRBV18 and J is TRBJ2-5, with D perhaps matching TRBD1 (5 bases). Germline-derived CDR1 and CDR2 are KGHSH and LQKENI. The V and J ends lost 6 bases and 5 bases respectively, with 13 bases between them. There are 13 residues in the CDR3. CDR3 protein: CASSPQGRETQYF. Here the CDR3 DNA reads TGTGCCAGCTCCCCTCAGGGAAGGGAGACCCAGTACTTC.

The chain is built from TRBV5-1 and TRBJ1-1; D not certain. Between the trimmed V and J ends, which lost 4 bases and 1 base, there was a span of 11 bases. CDR1 and CDR2 (germline): SGHRS, YFSETQ. The CDR3 consists of 14 residues. The CDR3 loop reads CASSAVFQNTEAFF. The CDR3 DNA is TGCGCCAGCAGCGCAGTGTTTCAGAACACTGAAGCTTTCTTT.

The chain combines TRBV30 with TRBJ1-5, with TRBD1 identical over 10 bases. The CDR3 length is 15 residues. Germline V gives CDR1 GTSNPN, CDR2 SVGIG (reference sequence). The V and J ends lost 4 bases and 3 bases, in that order; junction bases with no gene match: 6. The CDR3 DNA reads as TGTGCCTGGACCAGACAGGGGGCGGACAATCAGCCCCAGCATTTT. This gives the protein CAWTRQGADNQPQHF.

The chain recombines TRBV2 with TRBJ1-5; 8 bases line up with TRBD1. The CDR3 contains 14 residues. Germline values: CDR1 SNHLY, CDR2 FYNNEI. After removal of 6 bases from V and 4 bases from J, the junction contained 5 bases not matched to a gene. DNA of the CDR3: TGTGCCAGCAGGGGGACAGGCCGAAATCAGCCCCAGCATTTT. This sequence encodes CASRGTGRNQPQHF.

This sequence joins TRBV7-3 and TRBJ2-5; 10 bases are a match to TRBD1. CDR1 and CDR2 (germline): SGHTA, FQGTGA. The CDR3 consists of 14 residues. V dropped 4 bases and J dropped 7; count of bases not matched to a gene: 6. The DNA for the CDR3 is TGTGCCAGCAGCTCCGGGACAGGGGTCGGGACCCAGTACTTC. Its protein product is CASSSGTGVGTQYF.

V usage is TRBV4-2 and J usage is TRBJ1-4; D uncertain. The V and J ends lost 8 bases and 0 bases respectively, with 16 bases between them. CDR1 LGHNA and CDR2 YNFKEQ come from the germline V gene. The CDR3 consists of 16 residues. The CDR3 sequence is CASRGVGSATNEKLFF. DNA of the CDR3: TGTGCCAGCCGTGGTGTGGGCAGTGCAACTAATGAAAAACTGTTTTTT.